The 19 T cell receptor beta chains reported below all come from one sample, sequenced in a study of cytomegalovirus exposure and HLA in healthy donors. It was with 60 Vbeta and 13 Jbeta primers that the PCR ran. TCRdb's copy holds only in-frame clones and misses some; the assay was immunoSEQ multiplex PCR. The repertoire consists of nearly 100,000 clones, with roughly a tenth occurring once and the leading ten covering around 5%. Input material: PBMCs. Source of these receptors: a man over 45 in good health and CMV-seropositive.

The rearrangement links TRBV6-6 to TRBJ1-5; D is possibly TRBD1 (5 bases). The length of the CDR3 is 15 residues. Per germline, CDR1 MNHNY and CDR2 SVGAGI (reference sequence). The V gene lost 10 bases and the J gene lost 1 base, with 17 bases spanning the gap. The chain's CDR3 is CATASGGKSNQPQHF. The CDR3 DNA sequence: TGTGCCACCGCCTCCGGGGGTAAAAGCAATCAGCCCCAGCATTTT.

This clone was counted a few times. The chain recombines TRBV25-1 with TRBJ1-3; a weak D match, TRBD1 (5 bases). This CDR3 contains 13 residues. V lost 8 bases and J 3 bases, leaving 11 bases between the germline ends. The germline gives CDR1 MGHDK, CDR2 SYGVNS. The CDR3 bases are TGTGCCAGCGGACCCGGGGGTGGAAACACCATATATTTT. It specifies CASGPGGGNTIYF.

This clone showed up just a few times. This chain connects TRBV4-3 to TRBJ2-3; D unresolved. Between the trimmed V and J ends, which lost 0 bases and 4 bases, there was a span of 8 bases. From germline, CDR1 is LGHNA and CDR2 YSLEER. CDR3 length: 14 residues. The CDR3 region has the DNA TGCGCCAGCAGCCAAGAGCAAGGAGCAGATACGCAGTATTTT. Protein sequence: CASSQEQGADTQYF.

This clone has only a few counts. This chain joins TRBV7-8 and TRBJ2-1; the D is unclear. This CDR3 contains 13 residues. Germline V gene lookup returns CDR1 SGHVS and CDR2 FQNEAQ. V was shortened by 3 bases and J by 9 bases, with 12 bases between the two germline ends. CDR3 DNA: TGTGCCAGCAGCTTTTCCGCAGGTACTGAGCAGTTCTTC. It translates to CASSFSAGTEQFF.

This clone has ten or more counts. This chain uses TRBV27 with TRBJ2-1; no clear D. The CDR3 is 16 residues long. The V and J ends lost 5 bases and 4 bases respectively, with 18 bases between them. Germline CDR1 MNHEY, CDR2 SMNVEV (reference sequence). The CDR3: CASSLTPEPLYNEQFF. DNA of the CDR3: TGTGCCAGCAGTCTTACCCCGGAGCCATTGTACAATGAGCAGTTCTTC.

This clone was counted at least ten times. This chain links TRBV28 with TRBJ2-1; the match to TRBD2 covers 9 bases. Germline V CDR1 and CDR2: MDHEN, SYDVKM. Unmatched junction bases numbered 11, after V lost 2 bases and J lost 9 bases. CDR3 length equals 16 residues. The CDR3 DNA follows: TGTGCCAGCAGTTTAAAAATGGGACTAGCTTCCAGTGAGCAGTTCTTC. It encodes CASSLKMGLASSEQFF.

This chain uses TRBV5-6 with TRBJ2-5, with TRBD1 matching over 9 bases. The DNA end is more similar to TRBJ2-7, so the J call may be wrong. Per the germline V gene, CDR1 is SGHDT and CDR2 is YYEEEE. CDR3 length equals 14 residues. In DNA, the CDR3 is TGTGCCAGCAGCAGAGACAGGGGGTCCTACGAGCAGTACTTC. Protein sequence: CASSRDRGSYEQYF.

This clone was seen more than once but under ten times. The chain joins TRBV5-1 to TRBJ2-1; 10 bases are a match to TRBD2. CDR3 length: 15 residues. Germline lookup yields CDR1 SGHRS and CDR2 YFSETQ. V lost 4 bases to trimming and J lost 6 bases; unmatched junction nucleotides: 7. DNA of the CDR3: TGCGCCAGCAGCCCTCTAGCGGGAGCCCGCAATGAGCAGTTCTTC. It translates to CASSPLAGARNEQFF.

The chain employs TRBV25-1 and TRBJ2-7; a possible D gene is TRBD2 (5 bases). The CDR3 extends over 12 amino acids. Germline values: CDR1 MGHDK, CDR2 SYGVNS. V lost 8 bases to trimming and J lost 4 bases, with 12 bases between them. CDR3 DNA: TGTGCCAGCTCCCCACGGGGATACGAGCAGTACTTC. Amino acid sequence: CASSPRGYEQYF.

CDR3 sequence: CAWSVLANEAFF. The DNA of the CDR3 is TGTGCCTGGAGTGTCCTAGCGAATGAAGCTTTCTTT. The chain employs TRBV30 and TRBJ1-1; no firm D call. Germline-derived CDR1 and CDR2 are GTSNPN and SVGIG (reference sequence). V dropped 0 bases and J dropped 7 bases, with 9 bases sitting between them. The CDR3 has 12 amino acids.

The table lists this clone with many counts. The rearrangement links TRBV7-9 to TRBJ1-5; D is perhaps TRBD1 (5 bases). The CDR3 runs to 16 residues. Germline CDR1 reads SEHNR; CDR2 reads FQNEAQ (reference sequence). The V end was cut by 5 bases, the J end by 4 bases, with 18 bases between. CDR3 region: CASSPTGVGRNQPQHF. CDR3 bases: TGTGCCAGCAGCCCCACAGGAGTCGGAAGAAATCAGCCCCAGCATTTT.

The rearrangement uses TRBV2 and TRBJ2-1; 8 positions match TRBD1. In germline, CDR1 is SNHLY, CDR2 FYNNEI. The trim removed 3 bases at V and 14 bases at J, leaving 3 bases unmatched. This CDR3 contains 11 residues. The CDR3 bases are TGTGCCAGCAGTGAGGCAGGGGGCAAGTTCTTC. Its translation is CASSEAGGKFF.

Only a few counts were recorded for this clone. V and J are TRBV2 and TRBJ2-7, with a weak D call TRBD2 (6 bases). V was shortened by 5 bases and J by 4 bases, with 18 bases between the two germline ends. The CDR3 sequence is 15 residues long. Germline CDR1 reads SNHLY; CDR2 reads FYNNEI. The chain's CDR3 is CASSLGYGGYYEQYF. CDR3 in DNA: TGTGCCAGCAGTCTGGGGTACGGGGGATATTACGAGCAGTACTTC.

This CDR3 reads CASSFRDRAYEQYF. CDR3 nucleotide sequence: TGTGCCAGCAGCTTTAGGGACAGAGCCTACGAGCAGTACTTC. V gene TRBV7-9 combines with J gene TRBJ2-7; 7 nucleotides match TRBD1. Germline V lookup: CDR1 SEHNR, CDR2 FQNEAQ (reference sequence). After removal of 3 bases from V and 2 bases from J, the junction contained 4 bases not matched to a gene. The CDR3 runs to 14 residues.

The V call is TRBV7-2, the J call TRBJ1-5; TRBD1 is a possible D gene (6 bases). The V end was cut by 5 bases, the J end by 5 bases, with 10 bases between. Germline V gene sequence: CDR1 SGHTA, CDR2 FQGNSA. The CDR3 sequence is 13 residues long. The CDR3: CASSTDRDQPQHF. The CDR3 DNA is TGTGCCAGCAGCACGGACAGAGATCAGCCCCAGCATTTT.

This clone was counted only a few times. V gene TRBV30 combines with J gene TRBJ2-7, with a tentative D call TRBD1 (5 bases). CDR3 length: 12 residues. Germline values: CDR1 GTSNPN, CDR2 SVGIG (reference sequence). The V end was cut by 0 bases, the J end by 6 bases, with 9 bases between. Here the CDR3 reads CAWSVGRAEQYF. In DNA form, the CDR3 reads TGTGCCTGGAGTGTAGGCAGGGCCGAGCAGTACTTC.

The chain links TRBV4-1 to TRBJ2-1; 12 bases are a match to TRBD2. Trimming at V came to 0 bases and at J to 7 bases, leaving 7 bases not matched to a gene. The CDR3 spans 17 residues. Germline V gives CDR1 MGHRA, CDR2 YSYEKL. CDR3 protein: CASSQDWTSGTGNEQFF. CDR3 sequence (DNA): TGCGCCAGCAGCCAAGATTGGACTAGCGGGACAGGTAATGAGCAGTTCTTC.

This clone was found a few times. The DNA of the CDR3 is TGTGCCAGCAGGTCCGAACTAGCGGCCTACAATGAGCAGTTCTTC. Its translation is CASRSELAAYNEQFF. The chain uses TRBV6-5 and TRBJ2-1; 8 bases align to TRBD2. The CDR3 is 15 residues long. CDR1 and CDR2 from the germline V gene are MNHEY and SVGAGI. Trimming at V came to 6 bases and at J to 2 bases, leaving 6 bases not matched to a gene.

The chain carries TRBV7-9 and TRBJ1-2, with D unresolved. There are 12 residues in the CDR3. Germline V gives CDR1 SEHNR, CDR2 FQNEAQ (reference sequence). V lost 4 bases and J 6 bases, leaving 9 bases between the germline ends. The CDR3 protein is CASSSWPDGYTF. DNA of the CDR3: TGTGCCAGCAGCTCCTGGCCTGATGGCTACACCTTC. The complete variable domain, with remaining parts taken from reference TRBV7-9 and TRBJ1-2, reads DTGVSQNPRHKITKRGQNVTFRCDPISEHNRLYWYRQTLGQGPEFLTYFQNEAQLEKSRLLSDRFSAERPKGSFSTLEIQRTEQGDSAMYLCASSSWPDGYTFGSGTRLTVV.